This TCR beta chain was identified in a study of early T cells in non-severe SARS-CoV-2 infection. About the study: Bulk RNA taken from unsorted whole blood was sequenced, leaving chains unpaired.

This clonotype was seen repeatedly, ten times or more. No antigen is known for it. Study-level findings and limits: Database matching using VDJdb favored anti-spike CD8 responses, with private and CD4 specificities left missing.

As part of library construction, unique molecular identifiers were attached to individual cDNA molecules. Each CDR3 protein is one row after TCRdb ran MiXCR on the 5' RACE reads. The sample has about 30,000 distinct CDR3 sequences; approximately 5.4% are singletons. The CDR3 sequence is 14 residues long. V gave up 6 bases and J gave up 4 bases, with 16 bases separating them. Germline V CDR1 and CDR2: SGHDT, YYEEEE. The sequenced sample was whole blood. This chain links TRBV5-6 with TRBJ1-1, with D perhaps TRBD1 (5 bases). This receptor was taken from an adult who was a healthcare worker with PCR-confirmed SARS-CoV-2 infection or an uninfected control (not recorded which). CDR3 amino acids: CASTRRGLGTEAFF. The CDR3 DNA reads TGTGCCAGCACCCGGCGGGGGTTAGGCACTGAAGCTTTCTTT.